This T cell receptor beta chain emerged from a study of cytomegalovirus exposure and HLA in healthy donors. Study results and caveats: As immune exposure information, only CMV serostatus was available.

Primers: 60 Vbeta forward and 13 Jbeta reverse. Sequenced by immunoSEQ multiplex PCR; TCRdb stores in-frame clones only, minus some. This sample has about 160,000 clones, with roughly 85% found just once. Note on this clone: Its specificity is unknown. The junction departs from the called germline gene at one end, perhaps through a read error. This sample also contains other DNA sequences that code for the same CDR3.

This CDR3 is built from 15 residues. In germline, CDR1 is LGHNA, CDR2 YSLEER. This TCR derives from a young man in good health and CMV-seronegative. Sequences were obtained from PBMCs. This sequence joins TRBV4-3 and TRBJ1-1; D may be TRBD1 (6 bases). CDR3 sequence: CASSQDDWGLTEAFF. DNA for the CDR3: TGCGCCAGCAGCCAAGACGATTGGGGGCTTACTGAAGCCTTCTTT.